Shown below are 4 T cell receptor beta chains from a single sample sequenced in a study of T cells in Graves' hyperthyroidism and ophthalmopathy. Using RNA transcripts as the source, TCR beta CDR3 regions were amplified. The HTBI primer set served for first-round RT-PCR of the TCR CDR3. TCRdb re-called the multiplex PCR reads through MiXCR, storing one row per CDR3 protein. The sample lists 700,000 or so distinct CDR3 sequences, around 17% occurring once. The sequenced sample was blood. The receptors derive from a young man with Graves' hyperthyroidism.

Ten or more counts support this clonotype. V gene TRBV2 combines with J gene TRBJ2-5, with 7 bases matching TRBD1. V was pared by 5 bases and J by 5 bases, with 11 bases of the junction left unmatched. This CDR3 is 15 amino acids long. In germline, CDR1 is SNHLY, CDR2 FYNNEI. The CDR3: CASSSYRGTWETQYF. In DNA form, the CDR3 reads TGTGCCAGCAGTTCCTACAGGGGTACGTGGGAGACCCAGTACTTC.

This clonotype was counted at least ten times. The V call is TRBV28, the J call TRBJ1-1, with 8 positions matching TRBD1. The J segment lost 5 bases and the V segment lost 6 bases, leaving 17 bases of the junction unmatched. The CDR3 is 17 residues long. Germline V lookup: CDR1 MDHEN, CDR2 SYDVKM. The CDR3 reads CASRTFSTGQGETEAFF. CDR3 DNA: TGTGCCAGCAGGACTTTTTCAACCGGACAGGGTGAGACTGAAGCTTTCTTT.

A few counts support this clonotype. The chain carries TRBV20-1 and TRBJ2-1, with D possibly being TRBD2 (6 bases). The ends were cut back, 6 bases at V and 0 bases at J, with 12 bases in the middle. The CDR3 is 14 amino acids. Germline CDR1 is DFQATT and CDR2 is SNEGSKA (reference sequence). The CDR3 DNA sequence: TGCAGTGCCCGCGGGGAGTTCTCCTACAATGAGCAGTTCTTC. Its translation is CSARGEFSYNEQFF.

This clonotype was seen more than once but under ten times. The rearrangement joins TRBV11-1 to TRBJ2-1, with D perhaps TRBD2 (6 bases). The CDR3 is 15 residues long. Germline V gives CDR1 SGHAT, CDR2 FQDESV (reference sequence). Trimming took 1 base from V and 15 from J, leaving 22 bases between them. The CDR3, as DNA: TGTGCCAGCAGCTTAGAGGCGGGGACCGTAATGAGAGGGTTCTTC. This gives the protein CASSLEAGTVMRGFF.